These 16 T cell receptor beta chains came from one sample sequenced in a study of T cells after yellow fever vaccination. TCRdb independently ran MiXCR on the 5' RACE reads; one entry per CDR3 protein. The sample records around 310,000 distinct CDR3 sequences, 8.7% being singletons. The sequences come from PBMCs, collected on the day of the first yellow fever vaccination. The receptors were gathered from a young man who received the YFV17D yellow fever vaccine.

The CDR3 loop reads CASSSGFNQGANYGYTF. Here the CDR3 DNA reads TGTGCCAGCTCATCCGGATTCAATCAGGGAGCTAACTATGGCTACACCTTC. V usage is TRBV18 and J usage is TRBJ1-2; maybe TRBD1 (5 bases). The germline V gene has CDR1 KGHSH and CDR2 LQKENI. The CDR3 consists of 17 residues. V was shortened by 5 bases and J by 0 bases, with 19 bases between the two germline ends.

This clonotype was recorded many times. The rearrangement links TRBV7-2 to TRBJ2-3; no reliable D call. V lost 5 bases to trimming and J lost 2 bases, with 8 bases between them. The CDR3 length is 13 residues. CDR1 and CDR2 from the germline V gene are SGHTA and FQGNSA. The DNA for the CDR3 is TGTGCCAGCAGCCCCTACACCACAGATACGCAGTATTTT. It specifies CASSPYTTDTQYF.

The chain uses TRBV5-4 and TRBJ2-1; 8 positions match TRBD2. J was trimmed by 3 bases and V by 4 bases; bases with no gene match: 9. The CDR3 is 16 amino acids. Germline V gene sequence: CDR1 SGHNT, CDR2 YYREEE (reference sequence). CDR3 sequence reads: CASSLLSGGIYNEQFF. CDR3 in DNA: TGTGCCAGCAGCCTCCTATCGGGGGGGATCTACAATGAGCAGTTCTTC.

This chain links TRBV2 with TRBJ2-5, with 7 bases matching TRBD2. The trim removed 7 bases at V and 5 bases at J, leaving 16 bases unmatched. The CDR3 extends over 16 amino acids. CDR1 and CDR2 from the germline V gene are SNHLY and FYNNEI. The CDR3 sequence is CASNPSGIGGRETQYF. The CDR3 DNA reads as TGTGCCAGCAACCCCAGCGGGATCGGAGGGCGGGAGACCCAGTACTTC.

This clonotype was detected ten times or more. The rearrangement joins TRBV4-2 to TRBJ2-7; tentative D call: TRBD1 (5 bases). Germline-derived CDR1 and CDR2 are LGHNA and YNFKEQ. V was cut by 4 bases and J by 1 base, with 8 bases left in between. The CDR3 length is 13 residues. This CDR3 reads CASSPDTSYEQYF. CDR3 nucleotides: TGTGCCAGCAGCCCGGACACATCCTACGAGCAGTACTTC.

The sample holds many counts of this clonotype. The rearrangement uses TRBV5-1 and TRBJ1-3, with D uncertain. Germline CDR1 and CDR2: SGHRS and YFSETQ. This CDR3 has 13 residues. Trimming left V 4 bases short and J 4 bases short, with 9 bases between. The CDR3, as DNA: TGCGCCAGCAGCCCGCCGGGGGGAAACACCATATATTTT. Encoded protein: CASSPPGGNTIYF.

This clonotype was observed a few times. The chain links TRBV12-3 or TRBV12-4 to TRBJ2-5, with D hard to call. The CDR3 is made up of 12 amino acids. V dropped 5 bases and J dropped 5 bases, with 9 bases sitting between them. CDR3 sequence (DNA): TGTGCCAGCAGTCCGCATGGGGAGACCCAGTACTTC. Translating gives CASSPHGETQYF.

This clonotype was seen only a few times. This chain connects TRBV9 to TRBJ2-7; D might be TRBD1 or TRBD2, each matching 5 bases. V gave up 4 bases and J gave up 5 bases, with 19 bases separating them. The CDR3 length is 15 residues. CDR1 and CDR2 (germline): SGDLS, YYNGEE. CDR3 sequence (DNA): TGTGCCAGCAGCACCAATCCCGGGACGAAAGACGAGCAGTACTTC. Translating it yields CASSTNPGTKDEQYF.

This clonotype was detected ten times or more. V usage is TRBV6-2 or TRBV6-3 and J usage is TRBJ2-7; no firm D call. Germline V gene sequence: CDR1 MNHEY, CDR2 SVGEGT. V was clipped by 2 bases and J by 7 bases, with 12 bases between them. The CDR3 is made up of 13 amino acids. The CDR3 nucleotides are TGTGCCAGCAGTTACACTGGGGTCGGTGAGCAGTACGTC. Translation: CASSYTGVGEQYV.

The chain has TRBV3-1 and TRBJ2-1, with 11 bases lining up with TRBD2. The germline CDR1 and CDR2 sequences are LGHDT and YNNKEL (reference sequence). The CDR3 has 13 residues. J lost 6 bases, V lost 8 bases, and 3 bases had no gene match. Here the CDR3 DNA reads TGTGCCAGCTCACTAGCGGGGGCCAATGAGCAGTTCTTC. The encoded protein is CASSLAGANEQFF.

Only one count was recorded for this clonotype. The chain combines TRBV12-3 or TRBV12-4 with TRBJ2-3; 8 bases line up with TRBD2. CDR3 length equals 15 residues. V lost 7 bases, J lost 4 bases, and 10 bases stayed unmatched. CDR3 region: CASTSRGVSADTQYF. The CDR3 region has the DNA TGTGCCAGCACCTCGCGGGGGGTTTCGGCAGATACGCAGTATTTT.

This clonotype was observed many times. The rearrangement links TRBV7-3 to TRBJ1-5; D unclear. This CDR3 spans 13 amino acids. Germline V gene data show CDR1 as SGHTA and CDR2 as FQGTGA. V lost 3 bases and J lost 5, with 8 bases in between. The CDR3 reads CASSFDRDQPQHF. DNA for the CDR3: TGTGCCAGCAGCTTTGATAGGGATCAGCCCCAGCATTTT.

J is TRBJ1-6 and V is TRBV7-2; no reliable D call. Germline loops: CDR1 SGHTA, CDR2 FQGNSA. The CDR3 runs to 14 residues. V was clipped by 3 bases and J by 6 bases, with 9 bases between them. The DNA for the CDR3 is TGTGCCAGCAGCTTTATAATGGCTAATTCACCCCTCCACTTT. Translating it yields CASSFIMANSPLHF.

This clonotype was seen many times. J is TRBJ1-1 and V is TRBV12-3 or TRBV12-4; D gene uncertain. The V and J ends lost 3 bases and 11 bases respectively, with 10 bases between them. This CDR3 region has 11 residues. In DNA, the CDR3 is TGTGCCAGCAGTTTGGCGGCCGGGGCTTTCTTT. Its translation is CASSLAAGAFF.

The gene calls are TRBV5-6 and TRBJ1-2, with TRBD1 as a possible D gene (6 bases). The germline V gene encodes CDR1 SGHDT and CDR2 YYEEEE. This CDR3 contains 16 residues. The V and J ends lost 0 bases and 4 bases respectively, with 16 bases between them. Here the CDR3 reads CASSLVGQGRSYGYTF. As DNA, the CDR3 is TGTGCCAGCAGCTTGGTGGGCCAGGGGAGGAGCTATGGCTACACCTTC.

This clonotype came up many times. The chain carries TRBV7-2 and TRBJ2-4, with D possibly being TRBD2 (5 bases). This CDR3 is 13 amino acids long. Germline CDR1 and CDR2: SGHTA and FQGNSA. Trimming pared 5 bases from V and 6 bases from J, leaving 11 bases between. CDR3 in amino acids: CASSPEDGNIQYF. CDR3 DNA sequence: TGTGCCAGCAGCCCGGAGGACGGAAACATTCAGTACTTC. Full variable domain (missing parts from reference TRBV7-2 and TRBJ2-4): GAGVSQSPSNKVTEKGKDVELRCDPISGHTALYWYRQSLGQGLEFLIYFQGNSAPDKSGLPSDRFSAERTGGSVSTLTIQRTQQEDSAVYLCASSPEDGNIQYFGAGTRLSVL.